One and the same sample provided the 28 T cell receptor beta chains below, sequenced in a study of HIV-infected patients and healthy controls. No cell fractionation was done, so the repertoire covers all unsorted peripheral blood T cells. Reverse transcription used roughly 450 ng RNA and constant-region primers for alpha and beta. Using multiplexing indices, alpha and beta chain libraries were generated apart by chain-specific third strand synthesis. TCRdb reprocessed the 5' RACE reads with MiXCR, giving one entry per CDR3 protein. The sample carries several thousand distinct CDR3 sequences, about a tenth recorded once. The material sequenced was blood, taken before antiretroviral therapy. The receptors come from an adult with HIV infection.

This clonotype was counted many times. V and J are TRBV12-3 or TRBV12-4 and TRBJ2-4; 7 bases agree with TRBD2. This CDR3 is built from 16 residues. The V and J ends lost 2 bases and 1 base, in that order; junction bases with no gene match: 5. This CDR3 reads CASSLLGGPAKNIQYF. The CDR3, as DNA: TGTGCCAGCAGTTTATTGGGAGGGCCGGCCAAAAACATTCAGTACTTC.

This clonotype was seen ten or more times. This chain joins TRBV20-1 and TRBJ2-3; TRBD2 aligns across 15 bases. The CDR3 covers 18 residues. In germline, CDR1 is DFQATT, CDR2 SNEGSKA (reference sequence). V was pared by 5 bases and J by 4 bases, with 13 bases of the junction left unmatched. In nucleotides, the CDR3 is TGCAGTGCTTGGACTAGCGGGAGGGCCGGGTTCGGTCCAGATACGCAGTATTTT. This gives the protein CSAWTSGRAGFGPDTQYF.

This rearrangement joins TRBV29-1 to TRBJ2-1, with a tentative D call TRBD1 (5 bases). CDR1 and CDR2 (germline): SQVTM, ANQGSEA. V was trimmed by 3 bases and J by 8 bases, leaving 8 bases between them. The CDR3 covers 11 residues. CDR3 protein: CSVEGLDEQFF. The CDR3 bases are TGCAGCGTTGAGGGGCTTGATGAGCAGTTCTTC.

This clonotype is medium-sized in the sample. The CDR3 coding sequence is TGTGCCAGCAGTTCCGGGACAGGGGCCGCCCAAGAGACCCAGTACTTC. Residues: CASSSGTGAAQETQYF. The J gene is TRBJ2-5, the V gene TRBV28, with 10 bases identical to TRBD1. Germline CDR1 reads MDHEN; CDR2 reads SYDVKM. Trimming at V came to 4 bases and at J to 1 base, leaving 6 bases not matched to a gene. The CDR3 runs 16 residues.

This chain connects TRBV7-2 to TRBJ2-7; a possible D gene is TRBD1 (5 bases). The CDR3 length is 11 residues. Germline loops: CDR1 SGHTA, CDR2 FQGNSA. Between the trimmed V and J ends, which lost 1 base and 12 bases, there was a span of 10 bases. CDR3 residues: CASSLETDRYF. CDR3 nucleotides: TGTGCCAGCAGCTTAGAGACAGACAGGTACTTC.

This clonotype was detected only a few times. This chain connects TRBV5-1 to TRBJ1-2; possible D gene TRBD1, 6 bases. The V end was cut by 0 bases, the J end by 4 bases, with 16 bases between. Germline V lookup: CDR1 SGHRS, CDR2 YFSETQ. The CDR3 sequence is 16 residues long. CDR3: CASSLGWTELSYGYTF. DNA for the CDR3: TGCGCCAGCAGCTTGGGATGGACAGAACTTAGCTATGGCTACACCTTC.

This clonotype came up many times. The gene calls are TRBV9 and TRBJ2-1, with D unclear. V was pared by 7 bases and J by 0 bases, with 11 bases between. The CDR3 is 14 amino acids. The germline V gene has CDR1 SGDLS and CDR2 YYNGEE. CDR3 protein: CASYRVNSYNEQFF. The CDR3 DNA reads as TGTGCCAGCTACCGGGTCAACTCCTACAATGAGCAGTTCTTC.

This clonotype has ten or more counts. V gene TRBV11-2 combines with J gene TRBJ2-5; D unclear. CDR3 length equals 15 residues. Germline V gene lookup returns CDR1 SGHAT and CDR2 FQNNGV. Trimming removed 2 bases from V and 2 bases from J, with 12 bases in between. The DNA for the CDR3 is TGTGCCAGCAGCTTATACTCATCTATACAAGAGACCCAGTACTTC. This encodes CASSLYSSIQETQYF.

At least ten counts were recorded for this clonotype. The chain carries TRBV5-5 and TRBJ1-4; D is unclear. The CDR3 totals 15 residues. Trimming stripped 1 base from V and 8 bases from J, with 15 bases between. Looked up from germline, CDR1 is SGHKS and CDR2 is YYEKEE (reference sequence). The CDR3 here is CASSLRDPLKEKLFF. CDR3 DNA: TGTGCCAGCAGCTTGAGGGATCCTCTCAAGGAAAAACTGTTTTTT.

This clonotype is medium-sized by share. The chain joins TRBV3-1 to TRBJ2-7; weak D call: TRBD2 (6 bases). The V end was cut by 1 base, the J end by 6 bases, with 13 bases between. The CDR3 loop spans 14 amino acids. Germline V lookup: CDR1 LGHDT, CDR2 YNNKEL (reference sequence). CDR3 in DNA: TGTGCCAGCAGCCAAGGCGGGACGAGAGGCGAGCAGTACTTC. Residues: CASSQGGTRGEQYF.

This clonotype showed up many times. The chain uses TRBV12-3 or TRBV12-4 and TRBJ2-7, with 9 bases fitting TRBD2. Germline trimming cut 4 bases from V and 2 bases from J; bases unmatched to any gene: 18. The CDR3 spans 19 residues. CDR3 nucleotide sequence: TGTGCCAGCAGTTACCAATACAGGGTTCTAGCGGGACCCACCTACGAGCAGTACTTC. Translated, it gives CASSYQYRVLAGPTYEQYF.

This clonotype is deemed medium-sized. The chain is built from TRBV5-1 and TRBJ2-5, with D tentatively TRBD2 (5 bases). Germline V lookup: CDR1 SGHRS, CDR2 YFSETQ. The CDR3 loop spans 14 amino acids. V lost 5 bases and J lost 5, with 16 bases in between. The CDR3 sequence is CASSQAAARETQYF. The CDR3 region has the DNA TGCGCCAGCAGTCAGGCAGCGGCACGGGAGACCCAGTACTTC.

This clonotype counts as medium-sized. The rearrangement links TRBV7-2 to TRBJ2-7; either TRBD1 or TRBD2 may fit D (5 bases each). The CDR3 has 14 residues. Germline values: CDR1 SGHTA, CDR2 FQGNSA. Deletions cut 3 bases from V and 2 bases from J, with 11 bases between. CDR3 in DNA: TGTGCCAGCAGCTTCCGGGACGGGACCTACGAGCAGTACTTC. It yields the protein CASSFRDGTYEQYF.

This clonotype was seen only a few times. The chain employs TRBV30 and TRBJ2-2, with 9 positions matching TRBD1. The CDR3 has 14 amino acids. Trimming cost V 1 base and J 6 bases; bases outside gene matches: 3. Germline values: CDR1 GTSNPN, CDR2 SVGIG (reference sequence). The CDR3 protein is CAWSDTGGPGELFF. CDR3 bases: TGTGCCTGGAGTGATACAGGGGGCCCCGGGGAGCTGTTTTTT.

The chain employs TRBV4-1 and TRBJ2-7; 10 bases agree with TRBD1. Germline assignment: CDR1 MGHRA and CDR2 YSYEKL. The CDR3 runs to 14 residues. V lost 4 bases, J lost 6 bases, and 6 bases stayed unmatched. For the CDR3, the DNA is TGCGCCAGCAGCCCGGACAGGGGGGTCCTCGAGCAGTACTTC. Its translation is CASSPDRGVLEQYF.

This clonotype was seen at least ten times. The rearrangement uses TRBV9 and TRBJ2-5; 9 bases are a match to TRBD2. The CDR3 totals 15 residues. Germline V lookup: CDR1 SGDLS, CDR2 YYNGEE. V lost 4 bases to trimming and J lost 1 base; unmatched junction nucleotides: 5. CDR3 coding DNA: TGTGCCAGCAGCTCCTTAGCGGGGGCCCAAGAGACCCAGTACTTC. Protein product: CASSSLAGAQETQYF. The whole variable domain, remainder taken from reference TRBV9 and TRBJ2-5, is DSGVTQTPKHLITATGQRVTLRCSPRSGDLSVYWYQQSLDQGLQFLIQYYNGEERAKGNILERFSAQQFPDLHSELNLSSLELGDSALYFCASSSLAGAQETQYFGPGTRLLVL.

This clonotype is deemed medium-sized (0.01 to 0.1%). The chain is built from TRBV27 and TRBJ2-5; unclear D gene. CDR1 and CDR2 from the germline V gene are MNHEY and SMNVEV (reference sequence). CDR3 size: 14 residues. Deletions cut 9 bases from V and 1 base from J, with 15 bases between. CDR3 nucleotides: TGTGCCAGGGGCCGGAACAGATGCCAAGAGACCCAGTACTTC. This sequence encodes CARGRNRCQETQYF.

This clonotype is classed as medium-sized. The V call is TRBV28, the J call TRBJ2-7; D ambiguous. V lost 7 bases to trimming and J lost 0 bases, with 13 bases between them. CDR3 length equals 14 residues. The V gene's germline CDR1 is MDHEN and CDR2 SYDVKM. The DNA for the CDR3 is TGTGCCAGCATTCAATCCGGATCCTCCTACGAGCAGTACTTC. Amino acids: CASIQSGSSYEQYF.

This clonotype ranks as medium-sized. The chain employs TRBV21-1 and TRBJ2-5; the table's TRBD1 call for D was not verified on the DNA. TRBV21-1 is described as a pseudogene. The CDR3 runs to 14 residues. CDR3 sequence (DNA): TGTGCCAGCAGCAACAGGGGGCTCCAAGAGACCCAGTACTTC. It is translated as CASSNRGLQETQYF.

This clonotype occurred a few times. The CDR3 loop is CASSADRGNYGYTF. DNA for the CDR3: TGCGCCAGCAGCGCGGACAGGGGGAACTATGGCTACACCTTC. This chain connects TRBV10-2 to TRBJ1-2; 10 nucleotides match TRBD1. V was pared by 6 bases and J by 2 bases, with 3 bases of the junction left unmatched. The CDR3 spans 14 residues. Per the germline V gene, CDR1 is WSHSY and CDR2 is SAAADI.

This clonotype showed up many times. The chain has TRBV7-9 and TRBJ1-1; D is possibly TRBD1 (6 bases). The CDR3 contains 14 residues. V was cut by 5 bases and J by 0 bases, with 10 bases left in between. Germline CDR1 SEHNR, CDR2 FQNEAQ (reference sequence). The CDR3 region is CASSRGPLNTEAFF. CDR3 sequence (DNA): TGTGCCAGCAGCCGGGGGCCCCTGAACACTGAAGCTTTCTTT.

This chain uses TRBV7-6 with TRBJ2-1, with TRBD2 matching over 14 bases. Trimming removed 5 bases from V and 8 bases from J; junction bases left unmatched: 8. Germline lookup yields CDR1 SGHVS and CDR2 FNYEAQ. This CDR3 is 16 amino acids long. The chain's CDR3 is CASSPPTSGRVDEQFF. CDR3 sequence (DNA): TGTGCCAGCAGCCCCCCGACTAGCGGGAGGGTAGATGAGCAGTTCTTC.

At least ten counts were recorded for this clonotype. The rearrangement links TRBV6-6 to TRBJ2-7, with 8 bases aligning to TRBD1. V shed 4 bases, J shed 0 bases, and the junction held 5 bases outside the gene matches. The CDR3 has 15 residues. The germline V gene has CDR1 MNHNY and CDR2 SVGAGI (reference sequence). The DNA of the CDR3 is TGTGCCAGCAGTTCTATACAGGGGGGCTCCTACGAGCAGTACTTC. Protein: CASSSIQGGSYEQYF.

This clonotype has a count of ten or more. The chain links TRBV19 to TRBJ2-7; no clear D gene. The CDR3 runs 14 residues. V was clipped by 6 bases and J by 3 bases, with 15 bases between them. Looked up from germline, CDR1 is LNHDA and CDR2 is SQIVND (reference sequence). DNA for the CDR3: TGTGCCAGTAGAACCTATCAAGGAAGCTACGAGCAGTACTTC. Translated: CASRTYQGSYEQYF.

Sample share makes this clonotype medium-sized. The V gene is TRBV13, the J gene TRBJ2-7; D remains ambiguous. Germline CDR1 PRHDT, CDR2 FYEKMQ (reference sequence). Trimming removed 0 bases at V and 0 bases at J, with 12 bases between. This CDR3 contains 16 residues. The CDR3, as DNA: TGTGCCAGCAGCTTAGGCCATCCAGCCGGCTCCTACGAGCAGTACTTC. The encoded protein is CASSLGHPAGSYEQYF.

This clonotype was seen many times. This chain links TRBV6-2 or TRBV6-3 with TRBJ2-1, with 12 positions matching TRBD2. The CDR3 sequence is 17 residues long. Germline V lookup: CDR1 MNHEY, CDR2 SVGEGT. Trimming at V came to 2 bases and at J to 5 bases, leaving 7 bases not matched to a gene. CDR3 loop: CASSYRRTSGANNEQFF. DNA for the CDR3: TGTGCCAGCAGTTACCGAAGGACTAGCGGGGCGAACAATGAGCAGTTCTTC.

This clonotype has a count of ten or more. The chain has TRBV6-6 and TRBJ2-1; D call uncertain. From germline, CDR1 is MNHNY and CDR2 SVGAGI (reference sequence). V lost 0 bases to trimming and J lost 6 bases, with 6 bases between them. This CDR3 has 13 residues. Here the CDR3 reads CASSYSSSNEQFF. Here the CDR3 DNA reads TGTGCCAGCAGTTACTCGAGTAGCAATGAGCAGTTCTTC.

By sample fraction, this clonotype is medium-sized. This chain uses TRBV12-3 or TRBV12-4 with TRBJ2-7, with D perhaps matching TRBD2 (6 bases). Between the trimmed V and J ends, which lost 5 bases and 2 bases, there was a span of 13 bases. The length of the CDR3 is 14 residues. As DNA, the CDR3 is TGTGCCAGCAGTGAGGAGGGTCCAACCTACGAGCAGTACTTC. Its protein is CASSEEGPTYEQYF.